This T cell receptor (beta chain) stems from a study of blood T cell repertoires in COVID-19. Sequenced by immunoSEQ multiplex PCR; TCRdb stores in-frame clones only, minus some. The top ten clones hold roughly 1.2% of a sample with some 95,000 clones, 75% to 90% of them seen once. CDR3 length: 14 amino acids. The V and J ends lost 7 bases and 7 bases, in that order; junction bases with no gene match: 6. CDR1 and CDR2 from the germline V gene are MDHEN and SYDVKM. The sequenced material came from peripheral blood. This receptor was obtained from an elderly man with active or convalescent COVID-19. The chain is built from TRBV28 and TRBJ2-1; 11 bases fit TRBD2. CDR3 nucleotides: TGTGCCAGCAAACTAGCGGGAGCTTTAAATGAGCAGTTCTTC. It codes for CASKLAGALNEQFF.